These 10 T cell receptor beta chains were all obtained from the same sample, sequenced in a study of OX40 agonist ivuxolimab in advanced cancers. Libraries were prepared by immunoSEQ multiplex PCR; TCRdb keeps only in-frame clonotypes and omits some of them. The sample shows some 64,000 clones, about 91% of them seen only once. The specimen was CD4+ or CD8+ T cells sorted from blood, collected in a trial of the OX40 agonist ivuxolimab. These receptors all come from an adult with an advanced solid tumor such as melanoma, head and neck, liver or kidney cancer.

CDR3: CAISGSGLATYEQYF. As DNA, the CDR3 is TGTGCCATCAGTGGGTCTGGACTAGCGACCTACGAGCAGTACTTC. The chain has TRBV10-3 and TRBJ2-5; 9 nucleotides match TRBD2. The J call may be in error: the DNA end matches TRBJ2-7 better. The V gene's germline CDR1 is ENHRY and CDR2 SYGVKD. CDR3 size: 15 residues.

This rearrangement joins TRBV6-5 to TRBJ2-7; D possibly matches TRBD1 or TRBD2 (5 bases each). Per the germline V gene, CDR1 is MNHEY and CDR2 is SVGAGI. Trimming took off 0 bases at V and 2 bases at J, with 14 bases between the two ends. The CDR3 has 16 residues. The CDR3 is CASSYSSFWDPYEQYF. In DNA form, the CDR3 reads TGTGCCAGCAGTTACTCGAGTTTTTGGGACCCCTACGAGCAGTACTTC.

CDR3 bases: TGTGCCAGCAGTCGTTTTTTCAACACCGGGGAGCTGTTTTTT. Residues: CASSRFFNTGELFF. This chain uses TRBV28 with TRBJ2-2, with no clear D. V shed 5 bases and J shed 2 bases, with 9 bases lying between them. CDR1 and CDR2 (germline): MDHEN, SYDVKM. CDR3 length equals 14 residues.

The chain uses TRBV28 and TRBJ2-7; the match to TRBD1 covers 8 bases. The CDR3 length is 15 residues. Germline lookup yields CDR1 MDHEN and CDR2 SYDVKM. Unmatched junction bases numbered 11, after V lost 3 bases and J lost 7 bases. The CDR3 region has the DNA TGTGCCAGCAGTTTCATAGGACAGGGAACTCGGGAGCAGTACTTC. This translates into CASSFIGQGTREQYF.

The rearrangement joins TRBV5-4 to TRBJ1-3, with D unresolved. This CDR3 is 13 amino acids long. Germline CDR1 and CDR2: SGHNT and YYREEE (reference sequence). V was cut by 0 bases and J by 3 bases, with 4 bases left in between. The CDR3 bases are TGTGCCAGCAGCTTGGCCGGTGGAAACACCATATATTTT. Its translation is CASSLAGGNTIYF.

The chain links TRBV5-4 to TRBJ2-2, with 9 bases fitting TRBD1. V lost 4 bases and J lost 3; bases outside the gene matches: 4. The CDR3 loop spans 15 amino acids. Germline V gene data show CDR1 as SGHNT and CDR2 as YYREEE (reference sequence). CDR3 region: CASSVRDRDTGELFF. The CDR3 bases are TGTGCCAGCAGCGTCCGGGACAGGGACACCGGGGAGCTGTTTTTT.

V and J are TRBV4-1 and TRBJ1-1; D is uncertain. V was shortened by 6 bases and J by 0 bases, with 11 bases between the two germline ends. CDR3 length: 14 residues. Germline lookup yields CDR1 MGHRA and CDR2 YSYEKL. For the CDR3, the DNA is TGCGCCAGCAGAGTGAGAGCTCTGAACACTGAAGCTTTCTTT. Encoded protein: CASRVRALNTEAFF.

This clone was counted a single time. The V gene is TRBV4-1, the J gene TRBJ2-5; a weak D match, TRBD2 (6 bases). V lost 4 bases, J lost 1 base, and 13 bases lay in between. The germline V gene has CDR1 MGHRA and CDR2 YSYEKL. The CDR3 runs to 15 residues. The CDR3 DNA reads TGCGCCAGCAGCCGGGGAGGCGCGCCCCAAGAGACCCAGTACTTC. Amino acids: CASSRGGAPQETQYF.

In DNA, the CDR3 is TGCGCCAGCAGCCAGCCAGGGGCCTCCGACACCGGGGAGCTGTTTTTT. This codes for CASSQPGASDTGELFF. The rearrangement links TRBV5-1 to TRBJ2-2, with D possibly being TRBD1 (6 bases). The V gene lost 4 bases and the J gene lost 3 bases, with 16 bases spanning the gap. The germline V gene has CDR1 SGHRS and CDR2 YFSETQ. This CDR3 has 16 residues. Looking up the rest from reference TRBV5-1 and TRBJ2-2 gives the full variable domain: KAGVTQTPRYLIKTRGQQVTLSCSPISGHRSVSWYQQTPGQGLQFLFEYFSETQRNKGNFPGRFSGRQFSNSRSEMNVSTLELGDSALYLCASSQPGASDTGELFFGEGSRLTVL.

The V call is TRBV18, the J call TRBJ1-2; the match to TRBD1 covers 8 bases. J was trimmed by 3 bases and V by 2 bases; bases with no gene match: 11. This CDR3 spans 17 amino acids. The V gene's germline CDR1 is KGHSH and CDR2 LQKENI. CDR3 nucleotide sequence: TGTGCCAGCTCACCAAGCTCGGACAGGGTTTTGTACTATGGCTACACCTTC. Residues: CASSPSSDRVLYYGYTF.